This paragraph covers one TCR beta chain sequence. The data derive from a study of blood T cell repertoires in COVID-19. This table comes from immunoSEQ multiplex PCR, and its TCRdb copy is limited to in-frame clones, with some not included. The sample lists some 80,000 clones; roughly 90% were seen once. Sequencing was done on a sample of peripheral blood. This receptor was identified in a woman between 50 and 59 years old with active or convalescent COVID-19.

The CDR3 DNA sequence: TGTGCCAGCAGCTTGAGCGGTAACCCGTTCTTC. As protein: CASSLSGNPFF. This rearrangement joins TRBV7-9 to TRBJ2-1; TRBD2 might be the D (5 bases). V lost 3 bases and J 15 bases, leaving 12 bases between the germline ends. The CDR3 is 11 residues long. Germline V gene data show CDR1 as SEHNR and CDR2 as FQNEAQ (reference sequence).